The entry that follows covers one TCR beta chain sequence. Assay used: immunoSEQ multiplex PCR; TCRdb lists only in-frame clones, some missing. The sample contains around 190,000 clones, roughly 90% of which appear only once. V lost 0 bases to trimming and J lost 2 bases, with 6 bases between them. Per the germline V gene, CDR1 is SGDLS and CDR2 is YYNGEE. CDR3 length: 13 residues. The data were taken from a study of blood T cell repertoires in COVID-19. Input material: peripheral blood. This rearrangement joins TRBV9 to TRBJ2-7; unclear D gene. This receptor was taken from a man in his fifties or sixties with COVID-19, enrolled during active disease. Here the CDR3 DNA reads TGTGCCAGCAGCGTAGGGGCTGCCTACGAGCAGTACTTC. The encoded protein is CASSVGAAYEQYF.